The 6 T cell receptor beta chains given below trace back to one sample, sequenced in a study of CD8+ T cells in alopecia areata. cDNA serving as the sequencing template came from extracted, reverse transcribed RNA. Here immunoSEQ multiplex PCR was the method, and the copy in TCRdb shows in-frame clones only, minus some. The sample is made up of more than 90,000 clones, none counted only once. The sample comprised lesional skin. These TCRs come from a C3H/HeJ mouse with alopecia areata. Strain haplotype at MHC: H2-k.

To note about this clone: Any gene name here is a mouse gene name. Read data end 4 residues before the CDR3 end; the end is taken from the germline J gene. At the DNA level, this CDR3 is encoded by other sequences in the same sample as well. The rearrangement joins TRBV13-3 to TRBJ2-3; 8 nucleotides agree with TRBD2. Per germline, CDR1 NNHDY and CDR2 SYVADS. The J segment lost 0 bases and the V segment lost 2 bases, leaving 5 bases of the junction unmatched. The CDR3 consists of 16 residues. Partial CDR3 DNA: TGTGCCAGCAGTGACCCCGGGACTGGTAGTGCAGAA. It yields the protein CASSDPGTGSAE. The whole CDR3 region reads CASSDPGTGSAETLYF.

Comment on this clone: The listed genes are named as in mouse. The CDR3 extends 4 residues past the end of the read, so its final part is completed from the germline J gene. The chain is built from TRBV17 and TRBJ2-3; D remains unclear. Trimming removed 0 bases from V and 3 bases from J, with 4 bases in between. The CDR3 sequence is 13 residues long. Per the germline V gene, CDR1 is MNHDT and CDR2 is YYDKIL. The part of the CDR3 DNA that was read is TGTGCTAGCAGTAGAGATTGGGCAGAA. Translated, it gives CASSRDWAE. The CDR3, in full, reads CASSRDWAETLYF.

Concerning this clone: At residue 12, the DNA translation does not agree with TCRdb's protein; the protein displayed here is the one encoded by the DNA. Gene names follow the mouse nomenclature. The CDR3 region is CASSILQHSGNTLYF. The CDR3 DNA, read in part, is TGTGCCAGCAGTATCCTACAGCATTCTGGAAATACG. The chain is built from TRBV19 and TRBJ1-3; D uncertain. From the germline J gene comes the end of the CDR3, since the read stops 3 residues before it. The ends were cut back, 2 bases at V and 0 bases at J, with 9 bases in the middle. The CDR3 contains 15 residues. Per the germline V gene, CDR1 is FNHDT and CDR2 is SITEND (reference sequence).

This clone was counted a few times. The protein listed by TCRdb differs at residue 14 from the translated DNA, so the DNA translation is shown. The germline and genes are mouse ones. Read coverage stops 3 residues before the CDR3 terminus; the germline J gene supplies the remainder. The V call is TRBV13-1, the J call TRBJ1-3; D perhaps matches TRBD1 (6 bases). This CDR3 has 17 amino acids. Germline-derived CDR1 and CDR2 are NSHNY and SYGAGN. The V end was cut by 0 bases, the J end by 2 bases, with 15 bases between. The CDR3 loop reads CASSDEQGIFAGNTLYF. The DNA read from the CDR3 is TGTGCCAGCAGTGATGAACAGGGAATATTTGCTGGAAATACG.

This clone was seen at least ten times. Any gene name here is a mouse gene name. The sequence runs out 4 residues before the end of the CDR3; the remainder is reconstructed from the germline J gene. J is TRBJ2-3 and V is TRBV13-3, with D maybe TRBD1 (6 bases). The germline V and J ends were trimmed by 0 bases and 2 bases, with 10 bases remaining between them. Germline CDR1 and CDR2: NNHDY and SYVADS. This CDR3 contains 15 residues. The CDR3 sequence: CASSDARDNAETLYF. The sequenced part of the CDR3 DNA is TGTGCCAGCAGTGATGCACGGGACAATGCAGAA.

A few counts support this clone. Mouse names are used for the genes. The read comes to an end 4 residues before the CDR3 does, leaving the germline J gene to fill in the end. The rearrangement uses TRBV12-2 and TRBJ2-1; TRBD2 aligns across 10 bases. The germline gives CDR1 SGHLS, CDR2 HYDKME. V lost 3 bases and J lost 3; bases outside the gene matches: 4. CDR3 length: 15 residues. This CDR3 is CASSFGTGAYAEQFF. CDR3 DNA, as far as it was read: TGTGCCAGCTCTTTTGGGACTGGGGCCTATGCT.